What follows is one T cell receptor (beta chain) and its context. The target antigen is unknown. This specimen belongs to a study of cytomegalovirus exposure and HLA in healthy donors. Looked up from germline, CDR1 is MDHEN and CDR2 is SYDVKM. This CDR3 comprises 16 residues. Trimming took off 2 bases at V and 0 bases at J, with 10 bases between the two ends. The study sampled nominally healthy donors, though unrecorded immune exposures were likely. Amplification used 60 Vbeta primers and 13 Jbeta primers. Only in-frame clones appear in the TCRdb table, and some are missing; sequencing was by immunoSEQ multiplex PCR. The data show roughly 150,000 clones, roughly four fifths seen once. Study outcomes and limitations: The sole available immune exposure information was CMV serostatus. HLA alleles showed associations with about 15,000 TCR beta sequences in a later analysis, at a 0.05 false discovery rate. Follow-up analysis seemed to connect common viral pathogens with several of the most significant clusters identified.

Sequences were obtained from PBMCs. This receptor was identified in a man aged 25-45 years in good health and CMV-seropositive. The chain uses TRBV28 and TRBJ2-2; D might be TRBD1 (5 bases). This CDR3 is CASSLQGPTNTGELFF. For the CDR3, the DNA is TGTGCCAGCAGTTTACAGGGTCCGACGAACACCGGGGAGCTGTTTTTT.